The rows below give T cell receptor beta chains drawn from one sample of a study of shared clonotypes between healthy human individuals. Libraries were prepared by immunoSEQ multiplex PCR; TCRdb keeps only in-frame clonotypes and omits some of them. The sample has a few hundred thousand clones, around 97% seen once. The material sequenced was naive CD4+ T cells sorted from blood. These TCRs come from a young woman in good health. Both conserved end residues are part of each CDR3. The D gene is left open where the match is weak. Clone size appears in some rows only: once, few, many, or a class for an expanded clone.

TRBJ1-1,TRBV7-9,NA,TRBD1,CASSPHPSRDRGRGTEAFF,TGTGCCAGCAGCCCACACCCTAGCCGGGACAGGGGGCGAGGCACTGAAGCTTTCTTT
TRBJ2-1,TRBV11-2,NA,NA,CASSLDRVTDEQFF,TGTGCCAGCAGCTTAGACAGGGTGACGGATGAGCAGTTCTTC
TRBJ1-5,TRBV19,NA,NA,CASSIEGGNQPQHF,TGTGCCAGTAGTATAGAGGGTGGCAATCAGCCCCAGCATTTT
TRBJ2-7,TRBV11-2,NA,TRBD2,CASSLDSLAVYEQYF,TGTGCCAGCAGCTTAGATTCACTAGCGGTCTACGAGCAGTACTTC
TRBJ2-7,TRBV18,NA,NA,CASSPPDFSYEQYF,TGTGCCAGCTCACCGCCAGATTTCTCCTACGAGCAGTACTTC
TRBJ1-1,TRBV6-4,once,TRBD1,CASRQQQGLNTEAFF,TGTGCCAGCAGGCAGCAACAGGGGTTGAACACTGAAGCTTTCTTT
TRBJ1-1,TRBV9,few,NA,CASSVGAANTEAFF,TGTGCCAGCAGCGTAGGGGCAGCGAACACTGAAGCTTTCTTT
TRBJ2-7,TRBV19,NA,TRBD1,CASSIGVGQGVYEQYF,TGTGCCAGTAGTATAGGCGTGGGACAGGGAGTCTACGAGCAGTACTTC
TRBJ2-1,TRBV9,NA,NA,CASSVLDLSSYNEQFF,TGTGCCAGCAGCGTTTTGGACCTGAGCTCCTACAATGAGCAGTTCTTC
TRBJ2-2,TRBV6-1,NA,NA,CASSEWTANTGELFF,TGTGCCAGCAGTGAGTGGACAGCGAACACCGGGGAGCTGTTTTTT
TRBJ2-1,TRBV6-6,NA,TRBD2,CASSRSGSSYNEQFF,TGTGCCAGCAGTCGGAGCGGGAGCTCTTACAATGAGCAGTTCTTC
TRBJ2-5,TRBV5-1,NA,NA,CASSLGLLVTVETQYF,TGCGCCAGCAGCTTGGGCCTTCTAGTCACCGTGGAGACCCAGTACTTC
TRBJ2-4,TRBV6-6,NA,NA,CASSLVTAKNIQYF,TGTGCCAGCAGCCTCGTTACAGCCAAAAACATTCAGTACTTC
TRBJ2-1,TRBV6-6,once,TRBD2,CASSYLPTSRHNEQFF,TGTGCCAGCAGTTATCTCCCGACTAGCCGCCACAATGAGCAGTTCTTC
TRBJ2-7,TRBV4-2,NA,NA,CASSQAFPGSSYEQYF,TGTGCCAGCAGCCAAGCTTTTCCAGGAAGCTCCTACGAGCAGTACTTC
TRBJ1-4,TRBV23-1,NA,NA,CASSSYREGNEKLFF,TGCGCCAGCAGTTCATACAGGGAGGGAAATGAAAAACTGTTTTTT
TRBJ1-5,TRBV19,NA,TRBD1,CASSGTDDQPQHF,TGTGCCAGTAGTGGGACAGATGATCAGCCCCAGCATTTT
TRBJ1-6,TRBV6-1,NA,NA,CASSLRGRVDSPLHF,TGTGCCAGCAGTCTTAGGGGGAGGGTGGATTCACCCCTCCACTTT
TRBJ2-1,TRBV19,NA,TRBD1,CASSIYETGGNEQFF,TGTGCCAGTAGTATATATGAGACAGGGGGGAATGAGCAGTTCTTC
TRBJ2-7,TRBV28,NA,NA,CASVRGPEQYF,TGTGCCAGCGTAAGGGGTCCCGAGCAGTACTTC
TRBJ2-2,TRBV18,NA,NA,CASSPRGGDTGELFF,TGTGCCAGCTCACCCCGTGGAGGGGACACCGGGGAGCTGTTTTTT
TRBJ2-2,TRBV18,NA,NA,CASGGGGPNTGELFF,TGTGCCAGCGGAGGAGGGGGCCCGAACACCGGGGAGCTGTTTTTT
TRBJ1-1,TRBV5-1,NA,TRBD1,CASSRTGLSEAFF,TGCGCCAGCAGCCGGACAGGGTTATCTGAAGCTTTCTTT
TRBJ2-2,TRBV10-1,once,NA,CASSDGTANTGELFF,TGCGCCAGCAGTGACGGGACGGCGAACACCGGGGAGCTGTTTTTT
TRBJ1-4,TRBV28,once,NA,CASSLREKLFF,TGTGCCAGCAGTCTTCGCGAAAAACTGTTTTTT
TRBJ2-3,TRBV11-2,NA,NA,CASSFGTGIADTQYF,TGTGCCAGCAGCTTCGGAACAGGGATTGCAGATACGCAGTATTTT
TRBJ2-5,TRBV5-5,NA,TRBD1,CASSRDRGSTETQYF,TGTGCCAGCAGCCGGGACAGGGGGTCAACGGAGACCCAGTACTTC
TRBJ1-2,TRBV28,NA,NA,CASSFRGRGGYTF,TGTGCCAGCAGTTTCCGGGGGAGAGGTGGCTACACCTTC
TRBJ2-2,TRBV5-1,NA,NA,CASLEGRTPNGELFF,TGCGCCAGCCTTGAGGGACGAACGCCCAACGGGGAGCTGTTTTTT
TRBJ2-2,TRBV2,NA,TRBD1,CASSDLGTGVAGELFF,TGTGCCAGCAGTGATTTGGGGACAGGGGTGGCCGGGGAGCTGTTTTTT
TRBJ2-2,TRBV11-1,NA,TRBD2,CASSPGTSGTNTGELFF,TGTGCCAGCAGCCCCGGGACTAGCGGGACGAACACCGGGGAGCTGTTTTTT
TRBJ2-1,TRBV11-3,NA,TRBD2,CASSSTSMGGPANEQFF,TGTGCCAGCAGCTCCACCTCAATGGGAGGGCCGGCTAATGAGCAGTTCTTC
TRBJ2-1,TRBV6-6,NA,NA,CASSFGDQSYNEQFF,TGTGCCAGCAGTTTTGGAGACCAGTCCTACAATGAGCAGTTCTTC
TRBJ2-3,TRBV19,NA,TRBD2,CASSIAGLDTDTQYF,TGTGCCAGTAGTATAGCGGGACTAGACACAGATACGCAGTATTTT
TRBJ2-2,TRBV2,NA,NA,CASRDFWTNTGELFF,TGTGCCAGCAGGGACTTTTGGACGAACACCGGGGAGCTGTTTTTT
TRBJ2-1,TRBV11-2,NA,NA,CASSFGGNSYNEQFF,TGTGCCAGCAGCTTTGGGGGCAACTCCTACAATGAGCAGTTCTTC
TRBJ2-5,TRBV27,NA,NA,CASSLLEGRETQYF,TGTGCCAGCAGTTTATTAGAAGGACGTGAGACCCAGTACTTC
TRBJ2-1,TRBV20-1,NA,NA,CSASPPNEQFF,TGCAGTGCCAGCCCCCCAAATGAGCAGTTCTTC
TRBJ2-2,TRBV6-5,NA,NA,CASSYSTTGELFF,TGTGCCAGCAGTTACTCGACCACCGGGGAGCTGTTTTTT
TRBJ2-7,TRBV21-1,NA,NA,CASSAGQGTYEQYF,TGTGCCAGCAGCGCGGGACAGGGGACCTACGAGCAGTACTTC
TRBJ2-7,TRBV6-1,once,NA,CASSEAGSYEQYF,TGTGCCAGCAGTGAGGCAGGGTCCTACGAGCAGTACTTC
TRBJ1-4,TRBV6-6,NA,TRBD1,CASSFGTASNEKLFF,TGTGCCAGCAGTTTCGGGACAGCGAGTAATGAAAAACTGTTTTTT
TRBJ2-2,TRBV18,NA,TRBD1,CASSLTSNGQGGLAGELFF,TGTGCCAGCTCACTGACCTCAAACGGACAGGGAGGCCTTGCCGGGGAGCTGTTTTTT
TRBJ1-2,TRBV19,NA,NA,CASIPGRANYGYTF,TGTGCCAGTATACCGGGACGAGCTAACTATGGCTACACCTTC